The next 16 T cell receptor beta chains were all read from a single sample in a study of shared clonotypes between healthy human individuals. TCRdb's table, derived via immunoSEQ multiplex PCR, lists solely in-frame clones and lacks some. The table includes about 1.4 million clones, roughly 96% detected once. The specimen was naive CD4+ T cells sorted from blood. Stated subset: CD45RA+ positively selected. The receptors stem from a man aged 25-40 years in good health.

This chain uses TRBV9 with TRBJ1-5; TRBD1 aligns across 7 bases. J gave up 4 bases and V 0 bases, and 7 bases lay outside the gene matches. This CDR3 has 16 amino acids. Germline values: CDR1 SGDLS, CDR2 YYNGEE. The CDR3 reads CASSVGDRAGNQPQHF. The CDR3, as DNA: TGTGCCAGCAGCGTAGGAGACAGGGCCGGGAATCAGCCCCAGCATTTT.

Remarks on this clone: The same CDR3 also results from other DNA sequences found in this sample. V usage is TRBV19 and J usage is TRBJ1-5, with D hard to call. The germline V and J ends were trimmed by 0 bases and 5 bases, with 5 bases remaining between them. Germline-derived CDR1 and CDR2 are LNHDA and SQIVND (reference sequence). The CDR3 totals 13 residues. In nucleotides, the CDR3 is TGTGCCAGTAGTATAGATTTGGATCAGCCCCAGCATTTT. It translates to CASSIDLDQPQHF.

This chain uses TRBV27 with TRBJ2-7, with no clear D. The CDR3 is made up of 17 amino acids. From germline, CDR1 is MNHEY and CDR2 SMNVEV (reference sequence). V gave up 2 bases and J gave up 2 bases, with 19 bases separating them. CDR3 amino acids: CASSLKFGEAPPYEQYF. Written as DNA, the CDR3 is TGTGCCAGCAGTTTAAAGTTTGGTGAGGCACCTCCCTACGAGCAGTACTTC.

As concerns this clone: The sample has other DNA sequences that encode this CDR3 too. J is TRBJ1-5 and V is TRBV10-3; D not resolved. The V gene's germline CDR1 is ENHRY and CDR2 SYGVKD. Trimming removed 3 bases from V and 0 bases from J, with 3 bases in between. CDR3 length: 13 residues. The CDR3, as DNA: TGTGCCATCAGTGAAAGTAGCAATCAGCCCCAGCATTTT. Residues: CAISESSNQPQHF.

This clone was detected a few times. The CDR3 DNA reads as TGTGCCAGCAGCCCGGGACAGATAATCTACGAGCAGTACTTC. It specifies CASSPGQIIYEQYF. The chain couples TRBV7-2 to TRBJ2-7, with 7 bases that match TRBD1. Trimming cost V 5 bases and J 3 bases; bases outside gene matches: 7. The germline V gene has CDR1 SGHTA and CDR2 FQGNSA. The CDR3 loop spans 14 amino acids.

Details on this clone: Other DNA sequences within the sample encode an identical CDR3. This chain joins TRBV10-3 and TRBJ1-5, with D hard to call. Germline V gene data show CDR1 as ENHRY and CDR2 as SYGVKD. This CDR3 contains 12 residues. With 8 bases removed from V and 2 bases from J, the gap between germline ends came to 7 bases. The CDR3 sequence: CAIRDGNQPQHF. In DNA form, the CDR3 reads TGTGCCATCCGCGATGGCAATCAGCCCCAGCATTTT.

V and J are TRBV6-5 and TRBJ2-2; D perhaps matches TRBD2 (6 bases). The germline V and J ends were trimmed by 7 bases and 6 bases, with 18 bases remaining between them. Germline V gene data show CDR1 as MNHEY and CDR2 as SVGAGI. The CDR3 sequence is 15 residues long. CDR3 sequence: CASTLFGTVAGELFF. CDR3 nucleotide sequence: TGTGCCAGCACCCTGTTCGGGACTGTGGCCGGGGAGCTGTTTTTT.

The chain couples TRBV10-2 to TRBJ2-1, with 15 bases fitting TRBD2. Per germline, CDR1 WSHSY and CDR2 SAAADI. This CDR3 comprises 16 residues. Trimming took 6 bases from V and 7 from J; bases not matched to a gene: 7. For the CDR3, the DNA is TGCGCCAGCAGCGGACTAGCGGGAGGGCCATATAATGAGCAGTTCTTC. This sequence encodes CASSGLAGGPYNEQFF.

The J gene is TRBJ1-3, the V gene TRBV5-4; tentative D call: TRBD1 (5 bases). The CDR3 consists of 16 residues. The germline V and J ends were trimmed by 5 bases and 0 bases, with 15 bases remaining between them. Germline assignment: CDR1 SGHNT and CDR2 YYREEE (reference sequence). CDR3 loop: CASSSPGTASGNTIYF. Written as DNA, the CDR3 is TGTGCCAGCAGTTCCCCCGGGACGGCCTCTGGAAACACCATATATTTT. The whole variable domain, remainder taken from reference TRBV5-4 and TRBJ1-3, is ETGVTQSPTHLIKTRGQQVTLRCSSQSGHNTVSWYQQALGQGPQFIFQYYREEENGRGNFPPRFSGLQFPNYSSELNVNALELDDSALYLCASSSPGTASGNTIYFGEGSWLTVV.

V and J are TRBV7-8 and TRBJ2-5; the match to TRBD2 covers 10 bases. Germline-derived CDR1 and CDR2 are SGHVS and FQNEAQ. The CDR3 runs to 19 residues. The V gene end was trimmed by 10 bases and the J gene end by 2 bases; junction bases not matched to a gene: 22. Here the CDR3 reads CATHSDKWSSGRGQETQYF. CDR3 sequence (DNA): TGTGCCACACACTCCGACAAGTGGTCTAGCGGGAGAGGGCAAGAGACCCAGTACTTC.

The gene calls are TRBV7-9 and TRBJ2-5, with 7 bases aligning to TRBD1. Unmatched junction bases numbered 6, after V lost 7 bases and J lost 4 bases. This CDR3 contains 13 residues. Germline V lookup: CDR1 SEHNR, CDR2 FQNEAQ (reference sequence). The CDR3 here is CASIPAGGETQYF. The DNA of the CDR3 is TGTGCCAGCATCCCCGCAGGGGGAGAGACCCAGTACTTC.

The V gene is TRBV9, the J gene TRBJ2-2; 8 positions match TRBD2. V gave up 0 bases and J gave up 7 bases; unmatched junction bases: 8. CDR1 is SGDLS and CDR2 is YYNGEE in the germline V gene. The CDR3 spans 16 residues. The CDR3 coding sequence is TGTGCCAGCAGCGTAGCCCCTCGCAGCGGGAGCGGGGAGCTGTTTTTT. Translated, it gives CASSVAPRSGSGELFF. The full variable domain, completed using reference TRBV9 and TRBJ2-2, is DSGVTQTPKHLITATGQRVTLRCSPRSGDLSVYWYQQSLDQGLQFLIQYYNGEERAKGNILERFSAQQFPDLHSELNLSSLELGDSALYFCASSVAPRSGSGELFFGEGSRLTVL.

The V call is TRBV5-4, the J call TRBJ2-7; D is uncertain. Trimming pared 0 bases from V and 5 bases from J, leaving 6 bases between. The length of the CDR3 is 12 residues. Germline V gene lookup returns CDR1 SGHNT and CDR2 YYREEE (reference sequence). In nucleotides, the CDR3 is TGTGCCAGCAGCTTGGACTACCACGAGCAGTACTTC. This sequence encodes CASSLDYHEQYF.

J is TRBJ2-7 and V is TRBV4-1; TRBD1 matches 7 bases. The ends lost 0 bases at V and 2 bases at J; junction bases unmatched: 13. Germline assignment: CDR1 MGHRA and CDR2 YSYEKL. The CDR3 sequence is 18 residues long. The CDR3 is CASSQEANQGVPTYEQYF. The DNA of the CDR3 is TGCGCCAGCAGCCAAGAAGCGAACCAGGGGGTCCCCACCTACGAGCAGTACTTC.

This chain connects TRBV20-1 to TRBJ1-1, with D unresolved. Trimming pared 3 bases from V and 4 bases from J, leaving 6 bases between. The V gene's germline CDR1 is DFQATT and CDR2 SNEGSKA (reference sequence). This CDR3 contains 11 residues. The CDR3 sequence: CSASTSTEAFF. The DNA for the CDR3 is TGCAGTGCTAGTACATCCACTGAAGCTTTCTTT.

The rearrangement joins TRBV7-9 to TRBJ1-3, with D possibly being TRBD1 (5 bases). The CDR3 length is 15 residues. V dropped 3 bases and J dropped 6 bases, with 15 bases sitting between them. Germline assignment: CDR1 SEHNR and CDR2 FQNEAQ (reference sequence). The CDR3 reads CASSFRRGLENTIYF. CDR3 sequence (DNA): TGTGCCAGCAGCTTCAGACGGGGCCTCGAAAACACCATATATTTT. Based on the CDR3 plus reference TRBV7-9 and TRBJ1-3, the full variable domain is DTGVSQNPRHKITKRGQNVTFRCDPISEHNRLYWYRQTLGQGPEFLTYFQNEAQLEKSRLLSDRFSAERPKGSFSTLEIQRTEQGDSAMYLCASSFRRGLENTIYFGEGSWLTVV.